This entry is about one T cell receptor (beta chain). It lacks a known antigen. One base away there is no much larger clone; base qualities are not given. The library came from the immunoSEQ multiplex PCR assay. The paper's processing steps were these. Preprocessing removed nonproductive sequences and CDR3s not starting with C, not ending with F or W, or shorter than 7 amino acids. Antigen-specific clonotypes were called with the MANAFEST web app, based on expansion relative to reference and other culture wells. To be counted as positive, a clone had to show significant expansion compared with the reference culture, at an FDR below 0.05, in 2 of 3 replicate wells. Positive clones also required significant expansion versus all other tandem wells and an odds ratio above 5. After three terminal residues were trimmed from each end, CDR3 homology was quantified as pairwise Levenshtein distance using the stringdist R package. Imported from immuneACCESS, the table was reduced by TCRdb to in-frame sequences with V and J called. These copies leave out some clones; in studies compared against another copy, an unresolved V gene accounts for under half, and the cause of the remainder is not known. The V and J calls and the clone size are those of that table, but D and trimming were determined from the DNA. The sample table records some 22,000 clones; 60% to 80% of these occur just once. The top ten constitute 11% of the sample.

The data derive from a study of CD4 T cells in relation to SARS-CoV-2 and coronaviruses (dated by TCRdb to the early 2020s). Study-wide context: In the ViraFEST assay, PBMCs were cultured with antigen for under twelve days, after which TCR beta CDR3s were sequenced to identify antigen-specific clonal expansions. At the level of individual TCR clonotypes, the study evaluated whether memory CD4+ T cells crossreact between the spike proteins of SARS-CoV-2 and those of common cold coronaviruses. The Adaptive Biotechnologies TCR-sequencing kit was used to sequence samples from a few pre-COVID donors and the naive versus memory experiments, while other data came from Illumina-based sequencing. An HIV-1 Nef peptide pool or a no-peptide culture served as the negative reference condition. For other donors in the study, expansion assays were sequenced with a different, Illumina-based TCR-beta assay. Using patient-derived lymphoblastoid cell lines, the shared crossreactive spike epitopes were mapped to their HLA restriction. Overall study outcomes, separate from this receptor: Crossreactivity analysis was centred on spike protein, so crossreactivity against other viral proteins was not assessed. The study was constrained by small numbers of patients and of tested TCRs. In roughly two thirds of donors, memory CD4+ clonotypes turned up that crossrecognized SARS-CoV-2 and at least one common cold coronavirus spike. Compared with monoreactive clones, crossreactive clones had significantly weaker SARS-CoV-2-driven expansion, a result consistent with antigenic imprinting. No donor contributed both pre-pandemic and post-infection samples, which limited tracing the source of pre-existing responses.

The CDR3 contains 14 residues, cysteine and phenylalanine counted. The read is trimmed to its CDR3 DNA, 42 bases read in frame from base 1. The germline V end is reduced by 6 bases and the J end by 7 bases; junction bases left unmatched: 8. According to the germline V gene, CDR1 reads KGHSH and CDR2 reads LQKENI. CD4+ T cells from unexposed donors were collected before the COVID-19 pandemic (2011-2018). After around 11 days of culture, CD4+ T cells were isolated with the EasySep CD4+ T cell isolation kit. Unexposed donor CD4+ T cells were tested for reactivity to SARS-CoV-2 S and N and four common cold coronavirus spike pools, as cell number allowed. Around 1.8 million PBMCs per well were cultured in IMDM with roughly 5% human AB serum and about 10 IU/ml IL-2. Half of the culture medium was replaced with fresh IL-2-containing medium on days 3 and 7. Triplicate replicate wells were generally used for each peptide culture condition. Leukapheresis product for the unexposed donors was purchased commercially. Ficoll-Paque PLUS gradient centrifugation was used to isolate PBMCs from leukapheresis product or whole blood. PBMCs were either cryopreserved at -140 degrees C or used fresh in the expansion assay. The QIAamp Micro DNA Kit was used to extract genomic DNA from the CD4+ T cells.

This receptor was obtained from a human donor in good health. The chain is made from TRBV18 and TRBJ2-1; the central 8 bases match TRBD2. The sequenced sample was CD4+ T cells from PBMCs, cultured in vitro. The nucleotides read TGTGCCAGCTCTCCCGGGAGGGGACGTAATGAGCAGTTCTTC. This sequence encodes CASSPGRGRNEQFF.